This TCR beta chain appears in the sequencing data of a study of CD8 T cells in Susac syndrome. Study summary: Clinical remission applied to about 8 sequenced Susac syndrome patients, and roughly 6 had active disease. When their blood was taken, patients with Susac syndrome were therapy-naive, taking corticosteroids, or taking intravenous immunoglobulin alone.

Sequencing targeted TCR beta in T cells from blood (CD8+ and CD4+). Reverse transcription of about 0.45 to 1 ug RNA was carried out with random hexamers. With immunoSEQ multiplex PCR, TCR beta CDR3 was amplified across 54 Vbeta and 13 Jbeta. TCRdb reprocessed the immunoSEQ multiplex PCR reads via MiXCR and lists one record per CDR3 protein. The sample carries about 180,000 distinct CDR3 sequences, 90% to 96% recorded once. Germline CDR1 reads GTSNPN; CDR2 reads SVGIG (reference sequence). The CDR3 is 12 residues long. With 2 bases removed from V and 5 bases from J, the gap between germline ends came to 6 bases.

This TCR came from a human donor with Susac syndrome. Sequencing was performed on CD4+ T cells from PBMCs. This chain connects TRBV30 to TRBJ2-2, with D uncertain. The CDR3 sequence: CAWSRKTGELFF. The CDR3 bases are TGTGCCTGGAGTCGAAAAACCGGGGAGCTGTTTTTT.